The 18 T cell receptor beta chains below were found in one sample sequenced in a study of T cells in localized non-small cell lung cancer. The repertoire was sequenced with immunoSEQ multiplex PCR; TCRdb's copy has only in-frame clones and lacks some. The table lists about 52,000 clones, about nine tenths of them singletons, with 18% in the top ten. This specimen was peripheral blood, taken before any cancer treatment. The receptors here all came from a male donor older than 55 with stage III squamous cell lung carcinoma.

This chain uses TRBV4-3 with TRBJ1-4; D may be TRBD1 (5 bases). The CDR3 has 14 amino acids. Germline V lookup: CDR1 LGHNA, CDR2 YSLEER. Trimming removed 5 bases at V and 5 bases at J, with 12 bases between. The CDR3 bases are TGCGCCAGCAGCTACGGACGGGGGAATGAAAAACTGTTTTTT. The encoded protein is CASSYGRGNEKLFF.

The chain employs TRBV2 and TRBJ2-2; D may match TRBD1 or TRBD2 (5 bases each). CDR1 and CDR2 from the germline V gene are SNHLY and FYNNEI. With 6 bases removed from V and 4 bases from J, the gap between germline ends came to 18 bases. The CDR3 extends over 16 amino acids. For the CDR3, the DNA is TGTGCCAGCAGGGAAAGCAGGGCCCGGGGCACCGGGGAGCTGTTTTTT. Its protein product is CASRESRARGTGELFF.

The rearrangement links TRBV19 to TRBJ1-1, with 9 positions matching TRBD1. The CDR3 is 14 residues long. Germline V CDR1 and CDR2: LNHDA, SQIVND (reference sequence). J lost 7 bases, V lost 6 bases, and 9 bases had no gene match. CDR3 region: CASRTTGGMIEAFF. The CDR3 DNA follows: TGTGCCAGTAGAACGACAGGGGGTATGATTGAAGCTTTCTTT.

The chain links TRBV7-9 to TRBJ1-2; no reliable D call. Germline CDR1 SEHNR, CDR2 FQNEAQ (reference sequence). V lost 1 base to trimming and J lost 3 bases, with 12 bases between them. The CDR3 extends over 15 amino acids. In DNA form, the CDR3 reads TGTGCCAGCAGCTTAGAGGTGCGGGGAGACTATGGCTACACCTTC. Residues: CASSLEVRGDYGYTF.

The chain is built from TRBV6-9 and TRBJ1-2; TRBD1 might be the D (5 bases). Per the germline V gene, CDR1 is MNHGY and CDR2 is SVAAGI. There are 15 residues in the CDR3. V dropped 3 bases and J dropped 8 bases, with 19 bases sitting between them. CDR3 residues: CASSYSGTVREGYTF. CDR3 DNA sequence: TGTGCCAGCAGTTACTCGGGGACGGTTCGCGAGGGCTACACCTTC.

The J gene is TRBJ2-3, the V gene TRBV10-3, with 8 positions matching TRBD1. Germline V gives CDR1 ENHRY, CDR2 SYGVKD. This CDR3 spans 15 amino acids. After removal of 5 bases from V and 2 bases from J, the junction contained 6 bases not matched to a gene. As DNA, the CDR3 is TGTGCCATCAGTACGACAGGGGTTGACACAGATACGCAGTATTTT. Translation gives CAISTTGVDTDTQYF.

The sample holds a few counts of this clone. The chain recombines TRBV6-1 with TRBJ1-1, with 10 bases aligning to TRBD1. V shed 3 bases, J shed 5 bases, and the junction held 6 bases outside the gene matches. Per germline, CDR1 MNHNS and CDR2 SASEGT. This CDR3 is built from 15 residues. This CDR3 reads CASSDRKGQGTEAFF. The CDR3 bases are TGTGCCAGCAGTGATCGTAAGGGACAGGGGACTGAAGCTTTCTTT.

The J gene is TRBJ1-3, the V gene TRBV6-5; D perhaps matches TRBD1 (5 bases). Germline V lookup: CDR1 MNHEY, CDR2 SVGAGI. V lost 0 bases and J 4 bases, leaving 10 bases between the germline ends. The CDR3 spans 15 residues. This chain's CDR3 is CASSYSNRLGNTIYF. The CDR3 DNA is TGTGCCAGCAGTTACTCGAACAGGCTCGGAAACACCATATATTTT.

This clone was counted once. The chain links TRBV7-6 to TRBJ1-1; no definite D call. There are 14 residues in the CDR3. Per germline, CDR1 SGHVS and CDR2 FNYEAQ. The V end lost 2 bases, the J end lost 6 bases, and 13 bases lay between the germline ends. The CDR3 sequence is CASSLTPAAPEAFF. DNA of the CDR3: TGTGCCAGCAGCTTAACACCGGCGGCGCCTGAAGCTTTCTTT. The full variable domain, in which reference TRBV7-6 and TRBJ1-1 provide the parts outside the CDR3, is GAGVSQSPRYKVTKRGQDVALRCDPISGHVSLYWYRQALGQGPEFLTYFNYEAQQDKSGLPNDRFSAERPEGSISTLTIQRTEQRDSAMYRCASSLTPAAPEAFFGQGTRLTVV.

This clone was found once. The V and J genes are TRBV7-8 and TRBJ2-5, with TRBD1 as a possible D gene (6 bases). The CDR3 length is 13 residues. CDR1 is SGHVS and CDR2 is FQNEAQ in the germline V gene. The V and J ends lost 5 bases and 4 bases respectively, with 11 bases between them. The CDR3 loop reads CASSADRRETQYF. CDR3 sequence (DNA): TGTGCCAGCAGCGCCGACAGGCGAGAGACCCAGTACTTC.

This clone came up a few times. The rearrangement uses TRBV4-2 and TRBJ2-3, with 12 bases lining up with TRBD2. The ends lost 0 bases at V and 8 bases at J; junction bases unmatched: 3. The CDR3 runs 15 residues. CDR1 and CDR2 from the germline V gene are LGHNA and YNFKEQ. The CDR3 DNA reads TGTGCCAGCAGCCAAGACCCTAGCGGGAGGGCTACGCAGTATTTT. Its protein product is CASSQDPSGRATQYF.

The chain joins TRBV29-1 to TRBJ2-7; 10 nucleotides align to TRBD1. The CDR3 is made up of 12 amino acids. Germline V CDR1 and CDR2: SQVTM, ANQGSEA. V trimming: 5 bases; J trimming: 7 bases; junction bases outside the gene matches: 5. The CDR3 loop is CSVSDRGEEQYF. The CDR3 region has the DNA TGCAGCGTTTCGGACAGGGGGGAAGAGCAGTACTTC.

The chain has TRBV9 and TRBJ2-1; D is unclear. Germline CDR1 and CDR2: SGDLS and YYNGEE. CDR3 length: 14 residues. Trimming took off 1 base at V and 6 bases at J, with 11 bases between the two ends. CDR3 loop: CASSVRTESNEQFF. CDR3 coding DNA: TGTGCCAGCAGCGTAAGGACCGAATCCAATGAGCAGTTCTTC.

The chain links TRBV2 to TRBJ2-7; no clear D. CDR1 and CDR2 from the germline V gene are SNHLY and FYNNEI. Deletions cut 4 bases from V and 6 bases from J, with 7 bases between. The CDR3 contains 11 residues. The CDR3 DNA is TGTGCCAGCAGTGTCGTACGCGAGCAGTACTTC. Translating it yields CASSVVREQYF. Combining the CDR3 with reference TRBV2 and TRBJ2-7 gives the whole variable domain EPEVTQTPSHQVTQMGQEVILRCVPISNHLYFYWYRQILGQKVEFLVSFYNNEISEKSEIFDDQFSVERPDGSNFTLKIRSTKLEDSAMYFCASSVVREQYFGPGTRLTVT.

This sequence joins TRBV30 and TRBJ1-5, with TRBD1 matching 7 bases. Germline V gene data show CDR1 as GTSNPN and CDR2 as SVGIG (reference sequence). The CDR3 runs 15 residues. After removal of 5 bases from V and 3 bases from J, the junction contained 10 bases not matched to a gene. The CDR3 is CAWPIGTENNQPQHF. CDR3 nucleotides: TGTGCCTGGCCGATCGGGACAGAAAACAATCAGCCCCAGCATTTT.

The chain carries TRBV29-1 and TRBJ2-3, with D possibly matching TRBD1 (6 bases). CDR1 is SQVTM, CDR2 ANQGSEA, per germline. The germline V and J ends were trimmed by 4 bases and 5 bases, with 16 bases remaining between them. CDR3 size: 14 residues. In DNA, the CDR3 is TGCAGCGTTGGGAAGAACAGGGTGGGAGATACGCAGTATTTT. The encoded protein is CSVGKNRVGDTQYF.

The rearrangement links TRBV4-1 to TRBJ1-4; no reliable D call. This CDR3 has 16 residues. Germline CDR1 is MGHRA and CDR2 is YSYEKL. V was shortened by 1 base and J by 0 bases, with 9 bases between the two germline ends. CDR3 nucleotides: TGCGCCAGCAGCCAAGCTTACGGTGCAACTAATGAAAAACTGTTTTTT. The encoded protein is CASSQAYGATNEKLFF.

The rearrangement uses TRBV23-1 and TRBJ1-1; D unresolved. TRBV23-1 is an ORF for which the function is uncertain. The ends were cut back, 2 bases at V and 0 bases at J, with 10 bases in the middle. This CDR3 spans 15 amino acids. The CDR3 loop is CASSQTAVMNTEAFF. The DNA of the CDR3 is TGCGCCAGCAGTCAAACGGCAGTCATGAACACTGAAGCTTTCTTT.